This T cell receptor beta chain was recorded in a study of blood T cell repertoires in COVID-19 (dated by TCRdb to the early 2020s). Concerning the study at large: Samples covering the acute and convalescent phases of COVID-19 were provided by collaborators in the United States, Italy and Spain. The material from the prospective study consisted of cDNA or gDNA derived from T cells, B-cell-depleted T cells, or PBMCs. Subjects who had been exposed to COVID-19, were actively infected with it, or had recovered from it provided the deeply sampled blood TCRbeta repertoires that made up the dataset. The repertoires were released in a freely available public database meant as a resource for research on the immune response to SARS-CoV-2. Samples were obtained from the ongoing ImmuneRACE study (first 160 participants) and from 1,000 to 1,500 subjects provided by 6 global collaborators. A de-identified subject ID, COVID-19 status, age in years and sex were almost always included in the sample metadata. Where available, HLA class I and class II types were taken from metadata supplied by the sample provider and were not determined by assay-based typing.

Points the paper makes about the study in general: The quantity of clinical and demographic metadata differed by source and by participant and was supplied without curation.

Concerning this clone: Its recognized antigen is unknown. The sample holds no much larger clone one base away, and base qualities are not on file.

The immunoSEQ Assay, a bias-controlled multiplex PCR, was used to amplify TCRbeta CDR3 regions from genomic DNA. Per the authors' processing: The number of nucleated cells in each sample was estimated from the amplification of reference gene primers within the assay. To quantify the absolute abundance of each unique TCRbeta CDR3 rearrangement, sequence reads were collapsed and filtered. For each sample, productive Simpson clonality was calculated as the square root of Simpson's diversity index across productive rearrangements. TCRdb holds this immuneACCESS table with in-frame rearrangements only. Some clones are missing; in checked studies, unresolved V genes explain under half, and the rest has no known cause. D and trimming were read from the DNA, whereas the V and J calls and clone size are those reported in that table. For this sample there are some 530,000 clones; approximately 91% appear just once. The ten biggest clones cover under 9.5% of the sample.

The CDR3 sequence holds 15 residues, the cysteine and phenylalanine included. CDR3 DNA only is kept here, 45 bases in frame from base 1. According to the germline V gene, CDR1 reads KGHDR and CDR2 reads SFDVKD. V lost 4 bases and J lost 2 bases; the stretch between them is 13 bases long. Participants in the prospective study were aged roughly 18 to 100 years, lived in under 30 United States geographic areas, and enrolled through a virtual design. Cohort assignment in the prospective study relied on participant-reported clinical history from a screening survey and a study questionnaire. Recovered participants in ImmuneRACE Cohort 3 were defined as having two consecutive negative NP/OP PCR tests, clearance from a healthcare professional, or resolution of symptoms. Mobile phlebotomists in the prospective study collected whole blood, serum and a nasopharyngeal or oropharyngeal swab from every participant. Prospective study participants could optionally give additional blood draws and questionnaires over an approximately two-month period. Before DNA extraction, blood samples from the prospective study were shipped at room temperature or frozen.

The chain uses TRBV24-1 and TRBJ1-2, and TRBD1 may be the D gene, going by 5 matching bases. Material for sequencing was PBMCs or T cells enriched from blood (not recorded which). This TCR was sampled from a woman aged 60-70 years who had recovered from COVID-19. The CDR3 is CATSDGGHTNYGYTF. The DNA reads as follows: TGTGCCACCAGTGACGGGGGTCACACGAACTATGGCTACACCTTC.